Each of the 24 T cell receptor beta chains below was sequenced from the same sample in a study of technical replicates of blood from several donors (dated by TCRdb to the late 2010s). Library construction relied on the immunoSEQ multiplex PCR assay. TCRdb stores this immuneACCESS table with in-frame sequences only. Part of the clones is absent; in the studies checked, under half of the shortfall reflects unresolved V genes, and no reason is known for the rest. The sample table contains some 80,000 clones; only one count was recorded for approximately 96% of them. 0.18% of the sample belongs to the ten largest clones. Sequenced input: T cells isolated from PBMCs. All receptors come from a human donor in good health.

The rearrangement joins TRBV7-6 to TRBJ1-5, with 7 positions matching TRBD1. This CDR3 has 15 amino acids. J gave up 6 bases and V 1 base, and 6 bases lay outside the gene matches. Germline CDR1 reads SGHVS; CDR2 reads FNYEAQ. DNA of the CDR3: TGTGCCAGCAGCTTAGAAGGGGGCCACGCTCAGCCCCAGCATTTT. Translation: CASSLEGGHAQPQHF.

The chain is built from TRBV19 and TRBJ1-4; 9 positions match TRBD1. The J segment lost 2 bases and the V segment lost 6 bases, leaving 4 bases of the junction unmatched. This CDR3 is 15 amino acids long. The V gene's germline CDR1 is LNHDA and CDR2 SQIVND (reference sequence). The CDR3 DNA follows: TGTGCCAGTAGATCCGGACAGGGGACTAATGAAAAACTGTTTTTT. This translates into CASRSGQGTNEKLFF.

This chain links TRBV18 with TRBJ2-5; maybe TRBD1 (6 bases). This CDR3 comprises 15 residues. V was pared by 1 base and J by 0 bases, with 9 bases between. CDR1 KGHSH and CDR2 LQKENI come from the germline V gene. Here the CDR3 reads CASSPRQGNQETQYF. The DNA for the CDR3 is TGTGCCAGCTCACCACGTCAGGGGAACCAAGAGACCCAGTACTTC.

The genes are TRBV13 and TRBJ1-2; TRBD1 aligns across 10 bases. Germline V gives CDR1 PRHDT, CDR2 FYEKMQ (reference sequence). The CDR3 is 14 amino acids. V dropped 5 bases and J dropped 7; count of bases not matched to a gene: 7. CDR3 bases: TGTGCCAGCAGCCCCGACAGGGGGCGGGCTGGCTACACCTTC. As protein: CASSPDRGRAGYTF.

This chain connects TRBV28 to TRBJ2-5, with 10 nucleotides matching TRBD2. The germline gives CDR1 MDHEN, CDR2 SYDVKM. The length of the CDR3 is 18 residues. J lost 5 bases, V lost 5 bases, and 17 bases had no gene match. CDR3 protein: CASSPNGWASGRRETQYF. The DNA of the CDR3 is TGTGCCAGCAGTCCCAACGGGTGGGCTAGCGGGAGACGGGAGACCCAGTACTTC.

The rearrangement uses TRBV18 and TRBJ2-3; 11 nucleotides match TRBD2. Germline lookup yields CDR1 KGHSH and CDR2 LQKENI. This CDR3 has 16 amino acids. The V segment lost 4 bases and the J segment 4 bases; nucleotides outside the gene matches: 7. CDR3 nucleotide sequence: TGTGCCAGCTCACTTAGCGGGAGGGCCTGGGCAGATACGCAGTATTTT. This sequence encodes CASSLSGRAWADTQYF.

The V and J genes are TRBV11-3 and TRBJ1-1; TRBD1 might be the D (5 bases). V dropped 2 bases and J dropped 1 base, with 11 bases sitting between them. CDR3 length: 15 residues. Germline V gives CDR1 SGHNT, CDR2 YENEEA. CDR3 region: CASSLIIGANTEAFF. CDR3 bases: TGTGCCAGCAGCTTAATCATAGGGGCGAACACTGAAGCTTTCTTT.

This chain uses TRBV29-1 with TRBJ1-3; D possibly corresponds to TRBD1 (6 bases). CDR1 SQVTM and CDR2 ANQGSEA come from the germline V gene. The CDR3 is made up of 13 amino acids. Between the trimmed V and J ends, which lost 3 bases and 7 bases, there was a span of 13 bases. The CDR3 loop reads CSVETTGVNTIYF. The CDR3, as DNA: TGCAGCGTTGAGACGACAGGCGTCAACACCATATATTTT.

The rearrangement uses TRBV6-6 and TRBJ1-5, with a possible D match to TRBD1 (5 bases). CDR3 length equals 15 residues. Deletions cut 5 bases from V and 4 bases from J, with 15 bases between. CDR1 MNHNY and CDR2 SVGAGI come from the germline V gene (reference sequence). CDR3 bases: TGTGCCAGCAGTCCCCCGACAGTTTCTAATCAGCCCCAGCATTTT. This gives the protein CASSPPTVSNQPQHF.

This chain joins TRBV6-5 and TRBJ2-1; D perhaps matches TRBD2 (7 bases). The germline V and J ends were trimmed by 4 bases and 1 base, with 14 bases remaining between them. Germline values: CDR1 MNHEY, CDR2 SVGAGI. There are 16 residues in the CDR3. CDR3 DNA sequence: TGTGCCAGCAGTTCCTTCGGGGGGCTATCCTACAATGAGCAGTTCTTC. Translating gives CASSSFGGLSYNEQFF.

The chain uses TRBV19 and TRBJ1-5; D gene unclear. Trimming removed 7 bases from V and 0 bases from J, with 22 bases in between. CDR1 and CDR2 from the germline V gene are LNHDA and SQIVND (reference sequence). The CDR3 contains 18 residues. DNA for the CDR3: TGTGCCAGTACCACAACCGGCGGCAGCCCCAATAGCAATCAGCCCCAGCATTTT. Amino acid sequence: CASTTTGGSPNSNQPQHF.

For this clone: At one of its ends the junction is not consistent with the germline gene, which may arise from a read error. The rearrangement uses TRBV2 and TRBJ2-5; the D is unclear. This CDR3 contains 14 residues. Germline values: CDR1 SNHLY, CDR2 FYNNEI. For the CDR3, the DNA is TGTGCCAACAGTGTGAGGCAGCTCCAAGAGACCCAGTACTTC. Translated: CANSVRQLQETQYF.

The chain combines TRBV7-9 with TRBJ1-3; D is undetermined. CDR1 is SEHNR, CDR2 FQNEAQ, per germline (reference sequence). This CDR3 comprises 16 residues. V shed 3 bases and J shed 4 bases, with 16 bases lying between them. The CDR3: CASSFTLRVTGNTIYF. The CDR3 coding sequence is TGTGCCAGCAGCTTCACGTTGAGGGTAACGGGAAACACCATATATTTT.

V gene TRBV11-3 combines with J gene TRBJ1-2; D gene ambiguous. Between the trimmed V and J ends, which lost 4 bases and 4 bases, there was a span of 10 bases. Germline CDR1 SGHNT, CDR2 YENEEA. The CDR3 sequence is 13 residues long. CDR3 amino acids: CASSSGGLYGYTF. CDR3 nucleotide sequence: TGTGCCAGCAGCTCCGGTGGGCTCTATGGCTACACCTTC.

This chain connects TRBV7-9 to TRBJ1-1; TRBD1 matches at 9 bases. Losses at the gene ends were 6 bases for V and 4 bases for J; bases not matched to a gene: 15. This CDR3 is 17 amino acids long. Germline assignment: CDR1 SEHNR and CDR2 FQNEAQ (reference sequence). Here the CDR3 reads CASSPGTGLPFFTEAFF. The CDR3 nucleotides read TGTGCCAGCAGTCCCGGGACAGGGTTGCCGTTTTTCACTGAAGCTTTCTTT.

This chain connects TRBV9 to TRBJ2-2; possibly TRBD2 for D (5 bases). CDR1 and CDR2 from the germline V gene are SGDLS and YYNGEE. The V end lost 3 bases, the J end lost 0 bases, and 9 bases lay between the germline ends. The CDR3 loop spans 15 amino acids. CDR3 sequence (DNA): TGTGCCAGCAGCGGGACTGATCCGAACACCGGGGAGCTGTTTTTT. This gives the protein CASSGTDPNTGELFF.

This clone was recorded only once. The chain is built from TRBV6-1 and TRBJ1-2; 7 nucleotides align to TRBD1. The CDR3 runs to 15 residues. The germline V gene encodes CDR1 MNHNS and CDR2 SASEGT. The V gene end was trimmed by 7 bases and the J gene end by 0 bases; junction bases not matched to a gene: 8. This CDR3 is CASTRDSGANYGYTF. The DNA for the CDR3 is TGTGCCAGCACCCGGGACAGCGGAGCTAACTATGGCTACACCTTC.

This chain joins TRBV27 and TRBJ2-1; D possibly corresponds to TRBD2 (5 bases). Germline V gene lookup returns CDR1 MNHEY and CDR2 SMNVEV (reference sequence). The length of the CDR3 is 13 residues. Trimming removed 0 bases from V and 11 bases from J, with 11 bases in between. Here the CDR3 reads CASSLSGNLKQFF. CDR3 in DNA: TGTGCCAGCAGTTTATCCGGGAACCTAAAGCAGTTCTTC.

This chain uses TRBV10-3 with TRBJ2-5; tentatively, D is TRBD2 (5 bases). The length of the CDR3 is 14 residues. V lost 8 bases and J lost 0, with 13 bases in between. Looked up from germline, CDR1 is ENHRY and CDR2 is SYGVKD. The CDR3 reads CAIPLAGHQETQYF. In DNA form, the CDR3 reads TGTGCCATCCCATTGGCGGGCCACCAAGAGACCCAGTACTTC.

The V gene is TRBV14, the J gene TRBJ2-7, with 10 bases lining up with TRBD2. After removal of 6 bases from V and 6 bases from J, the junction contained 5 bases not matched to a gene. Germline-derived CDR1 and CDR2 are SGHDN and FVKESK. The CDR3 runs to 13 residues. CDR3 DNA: TGTGCCAGCAGTATCAGCGGGGGGGCCGAGCAGTACTTC. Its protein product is CASSISGGAEQYF.

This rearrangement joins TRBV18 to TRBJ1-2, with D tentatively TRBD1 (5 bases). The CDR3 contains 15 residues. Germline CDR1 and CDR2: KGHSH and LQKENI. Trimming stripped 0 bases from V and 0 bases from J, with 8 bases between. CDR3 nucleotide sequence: TGTGCCAGCTCACCACCGGGACTAGCTAACTATGGCTACACCTTC. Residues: CASSPPGLANYGYTF.

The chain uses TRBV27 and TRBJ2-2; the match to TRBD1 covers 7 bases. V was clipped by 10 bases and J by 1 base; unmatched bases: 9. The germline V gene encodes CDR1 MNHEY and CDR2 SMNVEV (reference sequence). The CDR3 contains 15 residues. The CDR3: CANKQGSVNTGELFF. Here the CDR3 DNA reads TGTGCCAACAAACAGGGGTCGGTGAACACCGGGGAGCTGTTTTTT.

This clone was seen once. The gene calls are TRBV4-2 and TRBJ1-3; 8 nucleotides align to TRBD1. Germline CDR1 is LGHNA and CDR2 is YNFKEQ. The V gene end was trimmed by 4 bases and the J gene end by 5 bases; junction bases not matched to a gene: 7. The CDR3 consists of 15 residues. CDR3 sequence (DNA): TGTGCCAGCAGCCCTGGGACAGGTACTCGAAACACCATATATTTT. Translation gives CASSPGTGTRNTIYF.

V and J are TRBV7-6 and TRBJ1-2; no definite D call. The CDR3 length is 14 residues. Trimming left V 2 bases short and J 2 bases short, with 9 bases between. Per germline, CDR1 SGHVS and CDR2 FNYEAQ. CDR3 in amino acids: CASSLLPGNYGYTF. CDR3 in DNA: TGTGCCAGCAGCTTACTCCCAGGAAACTATGGCTACACCTTC.